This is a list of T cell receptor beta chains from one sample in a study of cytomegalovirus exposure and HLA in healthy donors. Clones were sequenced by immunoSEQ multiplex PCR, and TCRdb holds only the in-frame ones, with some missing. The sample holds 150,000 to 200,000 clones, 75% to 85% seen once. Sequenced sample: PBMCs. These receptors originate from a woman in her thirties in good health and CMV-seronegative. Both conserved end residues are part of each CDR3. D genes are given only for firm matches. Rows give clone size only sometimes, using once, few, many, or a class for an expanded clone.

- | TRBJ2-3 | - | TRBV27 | TGTGCCAGCAGTTTTTTTACAGCCCGCACAGATACGCAGTATTTT | CASSFFTARTDTQYF
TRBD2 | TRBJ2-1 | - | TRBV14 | TGTGCCAGCAGCCAAGGACTATTAATTCGTAGCGGGAGCTCCTACAATGAGCAGTTCTTC | CASSQGLLIRSGSSYNEQFF
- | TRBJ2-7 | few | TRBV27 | TGTGCCAGCAGTTTTCAAGGGGCGCCCCGGGACGAGCAGTACTTC | CASSFQGAPRDEQYF
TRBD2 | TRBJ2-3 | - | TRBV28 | TGTGCCAGCAGCTCCAGCGGGAGTGTCACAGATACGCAGTATTTT | CASSSSGSVTDTQYF
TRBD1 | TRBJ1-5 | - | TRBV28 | TGTGCCAGCAGCCTGACAGGGGGGGATCAGCCCCAGCATTTT | CASSLTGGDQPQHF
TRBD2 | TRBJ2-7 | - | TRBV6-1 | TGTGCCAGCAGTGAATCGACTAGCGGGAGGTACGAGCAGTACTTC | CASSESTSGRYEQYF
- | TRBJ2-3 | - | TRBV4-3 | TGCGCCAGCAGTGCGACTAGTTTTCCCTCCACAGATACGCAGTATTTT | CASSATSFPSTDTQYF
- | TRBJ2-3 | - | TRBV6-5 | TGTGCCAGCAGTTTGAATGAGGGTACGCAGTATTTT | CASSLNEGTQYF
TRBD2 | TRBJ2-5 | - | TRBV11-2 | TGTGCCAGCAGCGCCAGCGGGAGTTTGAAGACCCAGTACTTC | CASSASGSLKTQYF
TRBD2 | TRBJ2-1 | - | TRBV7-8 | TGTGCCAGCAGCATTAGCGGGGGGGCGTATGAGCAGTTCTTC | CASSISGGAYEQFF
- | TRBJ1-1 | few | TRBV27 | TGTGCCAGCAGTTTACGGGAGAACACTGAAGCTTTCTTT | CASSLRENTEAFF
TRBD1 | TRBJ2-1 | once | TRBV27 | TGTGCCAGCAGTCGTCCCGGGACAGGGGGCGCGTTCAATGAGCAGTTCTTC | CASSRPGTGGAFNEQFF
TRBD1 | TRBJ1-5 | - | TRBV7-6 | TGTGCCAGCAGCTTAGCGCGGGCTGGGTCAGGGGGCGTTCAGCCCCAGCATTTT | CASSLARAGSGGVQPQHF
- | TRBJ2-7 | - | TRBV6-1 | TGTGCCAGCATTGTGACCGGGGAGAGCTCCTACGAGCAGTACTTC | CASIVTGESSYEQYF
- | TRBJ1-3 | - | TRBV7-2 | TGTGCCAGCAGCTCCGCAGGGTCATCTGGAAACACCATATATTTT | CASSSAGSSGNTIYF
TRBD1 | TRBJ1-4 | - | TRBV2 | TGTGCCAGCAGCCGACAGGGCGGTAAGGATGAAAAACTGTTTTTT | CASSRQGGKDEKLFF
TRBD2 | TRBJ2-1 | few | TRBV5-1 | TGCGCCAGCAGCTTGACTAGCGGGTTATACAATGAGCAGTTCTTC | CASSLTSGLYNEQFF
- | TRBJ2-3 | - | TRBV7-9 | TGTGCCAGCAGCTCACGCCTCCAGGGGATAGCAGATACGCAGTATTTT | CASSSRLQGIADTQYF
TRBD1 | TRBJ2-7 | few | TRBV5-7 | TGTGCCAGCAGCTTGGCTTCCTTCTTGAGGGACAGGTGGTACGAGCAGTACTTC | CASSLASFLRDRWYEQYF
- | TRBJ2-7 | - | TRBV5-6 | TGTGCCAGCAGCTTGAGGGGCTACGAGCAGTACTTC | CASSLRGYEQYF